This T cell receptor (beta chain) was sequenced during a study of blood T cell repertoires in COVID-19. This clone has just one count. Profiled with immunoSEQ multiplex PCR; TCRdb holds only in-frame clones, not every one. The sample carries approximately 300,000 clones, roughly 80% recorded once. The CDR3 spans 13 residues. Trimming removed 6 bases from V and 4 bases from J; junction bases left unmatched: 3. The chain joins TRBV12-3 or TRBV12-4 to TRBJ1-3; 7 nucleotides agree with TRBD1. Specimen: peripheral blood. The sequence was collected from a woman aged 50 to 60 with active or convalescent COVID-19. This chain's CDR3 is CASSGQAGNTIYF. As DNA, the CDR3 is TGTGCCAGCAGCGGACAGGCAGGAAACACCATATATTTT.